This record covers a single T cell receptor (beta chain). The antigen is not known. J lost 1 base, V lost 2 bases, and 10 bases had no gene match. The germline gives CDR1 MGHRA, CDR2 YSYEKL. This CDR3 is 17 amino acids long. A multiplex PCR was run with 60 Vbeta primers and 13 Jbeta primers. Measured with immunoSEQ multiplex PCR; TCRdb has only the in-frame clones, and not every one. The sample carries roughly 120,000 clones, approximately 81% recorded once. The source of the sample is a study of cytomegalovirus exposure and HLA in healthy donors. Study-wide results and caveats: In a later analysis, TCR beta V- and J-gene trimming showed a link to a missense DCLRE1C variant.

The sequenced sample was PBMCs. The source is a young woman in good health and CMV-seropositive. The chain employs TRBV4-1 and TRBJ2-5, with 7 nucleotides matching TRBD2. As DNA, the CDR3 is TGCGCCAGCAGCCAACCCCGCGCTGGGGGGGTCCAAGAGACCCAGTACTTC. Encoded protein: CASSQPRAGGVQETQYF.